This T cell receptor beta chain was retrieved from a study of cytomegalovirus exposure and HLA in healthy donors. Study in general: As released early, the data held 65 million to 90 million unique TCRs from HLA-typed donors.

In the PCR, 60 Vbeta and 13 Jbeta primers were used. Data came from immunoSEQ multiplex PCR; TCRdb stores just in-frame clones and leaves some out. The sample table includes some 130,000 clones. There are 15 residues in the CDR3. The germline CDR1 and CDR2 sequences are SGHRS and YFSETQ. The junction had 9 bases not matched to a gene; V was cut back by 3 bases and J by 8 bases. The receptor was isolated from a woman in her 40s in good health and CMV-seronegative. The source material was PBMCs. This sequence joins TRBV5-1 and TRBJ1-4; 8 nucleotides match TRBD1. As DNA, the CDR3 is TGCGCCAGCAGCTCTGGACAGGGCGGAGGGGAAAAACTGTTTTTT. As protein: CASSSGQGGGEKLFF.